This T cell receptor (beta chain) was profiled in a study of blood T cells in healthy people across ages. Overall study findings and caveats: Diversity estimated from one million T cells was considered an underestimate. Per million T cells, TCR beta diversity dropped about linearly as age rose. Using unsorted PBMCs precluded a conclusive naive versus antigen-experienced comparison.

For this clonotype: The antigen is not known.

Primed by a sample-barcoded 5' primer and a J-beta primer mix, a second PCR proceeded for roughly 6 to 12 cycles. From the 5' RACE reads, TCRdb called clonotypes with MiXCR, one entry per CDR3 protein. This table holds about 2 million distinct CDR3 sequences, roughly 50% found once. The CDR3 is made up of 17 amino acids. Germline assignment: CDR1 DFQATT and CDR2 SNEGSKA (reference sequence). The V and J ends lost 5 bases and 1 base respectively, with 23 bases between them. This chain joins TRBV20-1 and TRBJ2-5, with D maybe TRBD2 (6 bases). Sample: blood. The origin of this receptor is a woman aged 40 to 50 in good health. This CDR3 reads CSARTANSGGAQETQYF. In nucleotides, the CDR3 is TGCAGTGCTCGAACAGCTAACAGTGGAGGGGCCCAAGAGACCCAGTACTTC.